A selection of T cell receptor beta chains follows, all from one sample in a study of T-cell memory formation after mild COVID-19. TCRdb called the 5' RACE reads again in MiXCR, with one record for every CDR3 protein. Of roughly 250,000 distinct CDR3 sequences detected, over 15% appear once; the ten largest clones hold 3.5%. Material: PBMCs or a T cell subset sorted from them (not recorded which). The receptors shown here come from a man aged 18-30 years who had mild COVID-19 (a few samples of this study predate the infection). Cell type and time point are not known. Each CDR3 is given with its conserved first and last residue. Each record gives: V gene, J gene, D gene, clone size, CDR3 protein, CDR3 DNA. The D gene is left open where the match is weak. The size field is filled for only some rows; it gives once, few, many or a size class.

TRBV20-1	TRBJ2-1	-	few	CSATIGGGAANEQFF	TGCAGTGCTACTATAGGTGGCGGGGCCGCAAATGAGCAGTTCTTC
TRBV12-3/TRBV12-4	TRBJ1-5	-	-	CASSRRYSNQPQHF	TGTGCCAGCAGCCGACGGTATAGCAATCAGCCCCAGCATTTT
TRBV27	TRBJ1-1	-	few	CASRRTANTEAFF	TGTGCCAGCAGAAGGACAGCGAACACTGAAGCTTTCTTT
TRBV4-2	TRBJ1-1	-	-	CASSHPTAGTNTEAFF	TGTGCCAGCAGCCATCCTACCGCAGGGACCAACACTGAAGCTTTCTTT
TRBV9	TRBJ1-2	-	few	CASSAEGGAYGYTF	TGTGCCAGCAGCGCCGAGGGGGGCGCCTATGGCTACACCTTC
TRBV14	TRBJ2-1	-	few	CASSQVHNEQFF	TGTGCCAGCAGCCAGGTCCACAATGAGCAGTTCTTC
TRBV5-1	TRBJ1-1	-	few	CASSRGPSGWGETEAFF	TGCGCCAGCAGCCGTGGCCCTTCAGGGTGGGGCGAGACTGAAGCTTTCTTT
TRBV5-1	TRBJ2-5	-	many	CASSLNPGPRREETQYF	TGCGCCAGCAGCTTGAATCCGGGTCCCCGTCGGGAAGAGACCCAGTACTTC
TRBV5-1	TRBJ2-1	-	-	CASSTWGPEQFF	TGCGCCAGCAGCACCTGGGGGCCGGAGCAGTTCTTC
TRBV20-1	TRBJ2-2	TRBD2	-	CSASGTSGAGGELFF	TGCAGTGCTAGTGGGACTAGCGGGGCGGGCGGGGAGCTGTTTTTT
TRBV9	TRBJ2-2	-	few	CARSLRRGRTNTGELFF	TGTGCCAGAAGCCTCAGGAGGGGACGGACGAACACCGGGGAGCTGTTTTTT
TRBV9	TRBJ2-1	TRBD1	few	CASSERDRAVDEQFF	TGTGCCAGCAGCGAGCGGGACAGGGCGGTAGATGAGCAGTTCTTC
TRBV9	TRBJ2-2	-	few	CASGGTNTGELFF	TGTGCCAGCGGTGGGACGAACACCGGGGAGCTGTTTTTT
TRBV7-2	TRBJ1-2	TRBD1	few	CASSLGYRDRGNGYTF	TGTGCCAGCAGCTTAGGATACCGGGACAGGGGGAATGGCTACACCTTC
TRBV5-6	TRBJ1-2	TRBD1	-	CASSLEGARGYTF	TGTGCCAGCAGCTTGGAGGGGGCGCGTGGCTACACCTTC
TRBV27	TRBJ1-5	-	-	CASSHSQGMGNQPQHF	TGTGCCAGCAGTCACTCTCAGGGTATGGGCAATCAGCCCCAGCATTTT
TRBV20-1	TRBJ2-5	-	-	CSAGGGDFQETQYF	TGCAGTGCTGGAGGGGGGGACTTCCAAGAGACCCAGTACTTC
TRBV6-2/TRBV6-3	TRBJ2-7	TRBD1	-	CASSYQQGIGEQYF	TGTGCCAGCAGTTACCAACAGGGGATCGGCGAGCAGTACTTC
TRBV5-6	TRBJ2-3	TRBD2	few	CASSLAASGASTDTQYF	TGTGCCAGCAGCTTGGCGGCTAGCGGGGCTAGCACAGATACGCAGTATTTT
TRBV7-9	TRBJ1-2	-	few	CASSPGYGTYYGYTF	TGTGCCAGCAGCCCCGGCTATGGCACCTACTATGGCTACACCTTC
TRBV27	TRBJ1-4	-	few	CASSLRKTNEKLFF	TGTGCCAGCAGTTTACGGAAGACTAATGAAAAACTGTTTTTT
TRBV12-3/TRBV12-4	TRBJ1-6	-	-	CASSLNRQNSPLHF	TGTGCCAGCAGTTTAAACAGACAGAATTCACCCCTCCACTTT
TRBV20-1	TRBJ1-5	TRBD1	few	CSARQGAPQPQHF	TGCAGTGCTAGACAGGGGGCCCCTCAGCCCCAGCATTTT
TRBV7-9	TRBJ1-1	TRBD1	-	CASSWGTATEAFF	TGTGCCAGCAGCTGGGGGACAGCCACTGAAGCTTTCTTT
TRBV19	TRBJ1-4	-	few	CASRGHTDNEKLFF	TGTGCCTCACGAGGGCACACCGATAATGAAAAACTGTTTTTT
TRBV20-1	TRBJ2-3	-	few	CSASAGSDTQYF	TGCAGTGCTAGCGCCGGGTCAGATACGCAGTATTTT
TRBV12-5	TRBJ2-4	-	many	CASALWEGGKNIQYF	TGTGCTAGTGCCCTTTGGGAGGGGGGCAAAAACATTCAGTACTTC
TRBV11-1	TRBJ2-1	TRBD2	few	CASSLGSSGASYNEQFF	TGTGCCAGCAGCTTAGGGTCTAGCGGGGCTTCCTACAATGAGCAGTTCTTC
TRBV10-2	TRBJ2-3	TRBD2	-	CASSRLAGPPTDTQYF	TGCGCCAGCTCGAGACTAGCGGGGCCCCCCACAGATACGCAGTATTTT
TRBV5-4	TRBJ2-3	TRBD2	-	CASSLTSGETQYF	TGTGCCAGCAGCTTGACTAGCGGGGAGACGCAGTATTTT
TRBV11-3	TRBJ2-1	-	few	CASSLNPGDNEQFF	TGTGCCAGCAGCTTAAACCCCGGCGACAATGAGCAGTTCTTC
TRBV20-1	TRBJ2-5	-	-	CSARAPQETQYF	TGCAGTGCTAGAGCGCCACAAGAGACCCAGTACTTC
TRBV12-3/TRBV12-4	TRBJ1-2	-	-	CASTHRIQREDGYTF	TGTGCCAGCACCCACAGGATACAGCGGGAGGATGGCTACACCTTC
TRBV18	TRBJ2-2	-	few	CASSPQGAGELFF	TGTGCCAGCTCACCACAGGGGGCCGGGGAGCTGTTTTTT
TRBV12-3/TRBV12-4	TRBJ2-3	TRBD2	-	CASSLLAGGSDTQYF	TGTGCCAGCAGCTTACTAGCGGGGGGGTCCGATACGCAGTATTTT
TRBV20-1	TRBJ2-5	-	few	CIARPGHLQETQYF	TGCATTGCTAGACCGGGACACCTCCAAGAGACCCAGTACTTC
TRBV7-2	TRBJ1-6	-	-	CASSLRESSYNSPLHF	TGTGCCAGCAGCTTGCGGGAAAGCTCCTATAATTCACCCCTCCACTTT
TRBV11-1	TRBJ2-5	-	-	CASSLQQGQETQYF	TGTGCCAGCAGCTTGCAACAGGGACAAGAGACCCAGTACTTC
TRBV7-2	TRBJ1-1	-	few	CASSQDGYTEAFF	TGTGCCAGCAGTCAGGACGGATACACTGAAGCTTTCTTT
TRBV7-3	TRBJ2-3	-	few	CASSPASLTDTQYF	TGTGCCAGCAGCCCAGCCAGCCTCACAGATACGCAGTATTTT
TRBV5-5	TRBJ1-1	-	few	CASRKTGSTEAFF	TGTGCCAGCAGAAAAACAGGGAGCACTGAAGCTTTCTTT
TRBV6-2/TRBV6-3	TRBJ1-1	-	-	CATHQPGAGPEAFF	TGTGCCACCCATCAACCGGGGGCCGGCCCTGAAGCTTTCTTT
TRBV7-8	TRBJ2-3	-	-	CASSFGRDFTDTQYF	TGTGCCAGCAGTTTCGGACGGGACTTCACAGATACGCAGTATTTT
TRBV14	TRBJ2-1	-	few	CASSLPSYPLKQFF	TGTGCCAGCAGCCTCCCGAGTTACCCCCTCAAGCAGTTCTTC
TRBV5-1	TRBJ1-2	-	-	CASSPRQAAGYTF	TGCGCCAGCAGTCCCCGACAGGCGGCTGGCTACACCTTC
TRBV28	TRBJ1-1	-	-	CASSLIRYSEAFF	TGTGCCAGCAGCCTTATCCGGTACAGTGAAGCTTTCTTT
TRBV7-2	TRBJ2-5	TRBD2	-	CASSFKWLAGGLSEETQYF	TGTGCCAGCAGCTTCAAATGGCTAGCGGGGGGGCTGTCAGAAGAGACCCAGTACTTC
TRBV4-2	TRBJ1-4	TRBD1	few	CASSRVTGGEPEKLFF	TGTGCCAGCAGCCGCGTGACAGGGGGCGAACCTGAAAAACTGTTTTTT
TRBV7-9	TRBJ1-6	TRBD1	-	CASSWGQYNSPLHF	TGTGCCAGCAGCTGGGGACAGTATAATTCACCCCTCCACTTT
TRBV6-2/TRBV6-3	TRBJ2-5	TRBD1	-	CASSPRDRSVVETQYF	TGTGCCAGCAGTCCCCGGGACAGGTCAGTCGTAGAGACCCAGTACTTC
TRBV2	TRBJ1-2	-	many	CASTLRRDTGYTF	TGTGCCAGCACCTTGCGAAGGGATACGGGCTACACCTTC
TRBV28	TRBJ2-4	-	-	CASRGGGDDIQYF	TGTGCCAGCAGAGGCGGCGGGGATGACATTCAGTACTTC
TRBV20-1	TRBJ2-3	TRBD2	-	CSAPGLAGDTDTQYF	TGCAGTGCTCCGGGACTAGCGGGAGACACAGATACGCAGTATTTT
TRBV7-2	TRBJ1-4	TRBD1	-	CASSFGQGEPFF	TGTGCCAGCAGCTTCGGACAGGGGGAACCGTTTTTT
TRBV7-6	TRBJ2-6	-	-	CASSPSPGISGANVLTF	TGTGCCAGCAGCCCCAGCCCTGGGATCTCTGGGGCCAACGTCCTGACTTTC
TRBV7-3	TRBJ2-2	-	-	CASSPGGGRTGELFF	TGTGCCAGCAGCCCGGGCGGTGGGCGCACCGGGGAGCTGTTTTTT
TRBV18	TRBJ1-2	-	few	CASSPPQVNGYTF	TGTGCCAGCTCACCACCGCAGGTTAATGGCTACACCTTC